The sequence of this T cell receptor beta chain was determined in a study of PD-1 blockade in classical Hodgkin lymphoma. The sample holds one count of this clone. Its target is not known. Findings of the study overall: While CD8+ TCR diversity did not rise significantly by C4D1, CD4+ TCR diversity did. Complete responders' diversity at baseline resembled that of newly diagnosed patients.

This table comes from immunoSEQ multiplex PCR, and its TCRdb copy is limited to in-frame clones, with some not included. The data show approximately 29,000 clones, approximately 79% seen once. Stated time point: cycle 4 day 1 (C4D1), after six to seven weeks of nivolumab. Exposure to brentuximab vedotin varied, and each patient had relapsed following autologous stem cell transplantation. Negative magnetic selection isolated CD4+ T cells from thawed PBMCs. Germline CDR1 ENHRY, CDR2 SYGVKD. The CDR3 has 13 residues. V lost 3 bases, J lost 4 bases, and 1 base stayed unmatched. This TCR derives from a human donor with classical Hodgkin lymphoma. The starting material was CD4+ T cells from blood, obtained before the fourth cycle of nivolumab. The chain joins TRBV10-3 to TRBJ1-2; TRBD1 matches at 8 bases. The CDR3 DNA is TGTGCCATCAGTGACGGGACAGGCTATGGCTACACCTTC. Translated, it gives CAISDGTGYGYTF.